The rows below give T cell receptor beta chains drawn from one sample of a study of long-term antiretroviral therapy in people with HIV. The protocol was immunoSEQ multiplex PCR, while the TCRdb copy is restricted to in-frame clones and leaves out a portion. This table holds tens of thousands of clones, roughly four fifths found once. Sequenced here: unsorted PBMCs, sampled 1.1 years before starting antiretroviral therapy. These receptors came from a woman aged 25 to 39 with HIV. Both conserved end residues are part of each CDR3. Fields, in order: clone size, D gene, J gene, V gene, CDR3 DNA, CDR3 protein. The D gene is left open where the match is weak. Clone size is given for some rows only: seen once, a few or many times, or a class if the clone is expanded.

- TRBD1 TRBJ1-4 TRBV2 TGTGCCAGCAGTCGAACCGGGACAGGGAGCGAAAAACTGTTTTTT CASSRTGTGSEKLFF
- TRBD1 TRBJ2-3 TRBV18 TGTGCCAGCTCACGGGGACAGGGAACAGATACGCAGTATTTT CASSRGQGTDTQYF
- TRBD1 TRBJ2-2 TRBV13 TGTGCCAGCAGCTCCCGGACAGGGACGACCACCGGGGAGCTGTTTTTT CASSSRTGTTTGELFF
- - TRBJ1-2 TRBV9 TGTGCCAGCAGCGCCAGTGTTAACTATGGCTACACCTTC CASSASVNYGYTF
- TRBD2 TRBJ2-1 TRBV7-3 TGTGCCAGCAGCTTAGCGGGGGGGCCGGAGTCCTACAATGAGCAGTTCTTC CASSLAGGPESYNEQFF
- - TRBJ2-2 TRBV30 TGTGCCTGGATGACAGGCCTCTCCGGGGAGCTGTTTTTT CAWMTGLSGELFF
- - TRBJ1-2 TRBV20-1 TGCAGTGCTAGGGCAGACTATGGCTACACCTTC CSARADYGYTF
large - TRBJ2-7 TRBV10-1 TGCGCCAGCAGTGAGACCGGGGCCGAGCAGTACTTC CASSETGAEQYF
- - TRBJ2-1 TRBV7-2 TGTGCCAGCAGCTTAGCCCCCAGCCAAGGGCATGAGCAGTTCTTC CASSLAPSQGHEQFF
- - TRBJ2-5 TRBV19 TGTGCCAGTAGTCGGACCCCTCCCGAGACCCAGTACTTC CASSRTPPETQYF
- - TRBJ1-3 TRBV11-2 TGTGCCAGCAGCTTAGAATTAAGAGGAAACACCATATATTTT CASSLELRGNTIYF
once - TRBJ2-1 TRBV14 TGTGCCAGCAGCCAACAAACTAGCTTTTCGCAGTTCTTC CASSQQTSFSQFF
few TRBD1 TRBJ1-3 TRBV27 TGTGCCAGCAGTGTGACAGGGACTGGAAACACCATATATTTT CASSVTGTGNTIYF
- - TRBJ2-5 TRBV5-1 TGCGCCAGCAGCCACAGGGATGTACAAGAGACCCAGTACTTC CASSHRDVQETQYF
once TRBD1 TRBJ2-5 TRBV7-9 TGTGCCAGCAGCTCTTTGACAGGGGTCTTTAGCGAGACCCAGTACTTC CASSSLTGVFSETQYF
- - TRBJ1-5 TRBV2 TGTGCCAGCAGTGGGACAGCTTATCAGCCCCAGCATTTT CASSGTAYQPQHF
- - TRBJ1-1 TRBV9 TGTGCCAGCGGGGGGCAGCCGAACACTGAAGCTTTCTTT CASGGQPNTEAFF
- TRBD1 TRBJ1-1 TRBV7-9 TGTGCCAGCAGCTTAGTAGGGACAGGGTCATCCGGGACTGAAGCTTTCTTT CASSLVGTGSSGTEAFF
- TRBD2 TRBJ2-3 TRBV5-1 TGCGCCAGCAGCCAGGGACTAGCGGGGGGGGCTAGCACAGATACGCAGTATTTT CASSQGLAGGASTDTQYF
- - TRBJ2-2 TRBV19 TGTGCCAGTAGTATAGTAGTCCACGGGGAGCTGTTTTTT CASSIVVHGELFF
once - TRBJ1-4 TRBV25-1 TGTGCCAGCAGTGAGGGGAGGGGGAAAAAACTGTTTTTT CASSEGRGKKLFF
- - TRBJ1-3 TRBV27 TGTGCCAGCAGCGGGGGAAACACCATATATTTT CASSGGNTIYF
- TRBD1 TRBJ1-2 TRBV2 TGTGCCAGCAGTCCTCGCCAGGGGGCCTATGGCTACACCTTC CASSPRQGAYGYTF
- TRBD2 TRBJ2-3 TRBV18 TGTGCCAGCTCACCAGGCGGCGGGGACTACACAGATACGCAGTATTTT CASSPGGGDYTDTQYF
- - TRBJ1-1 TRBV10-3 TGTGCCATCACGGCAGGCCGAGGAACTGAAGCTTTCTTT CAITAGRGTEAFF
- - TRBJ1-1 TRBV11-2 TGTGCCAGCAGAAAACTAGGGGAGGGGATGTATGGGGAAGCTTTCTTT CASRKLGEGMYGEAFF
- - TRBJ1-1 TRBV7-8 TGTGCCAGCAGCTTAGTTAGTCTTGTGGCGGGTTCCAACACTGAAGCTTTCTTT CASSLVSLVAGSNTEAFF
- TRBD1 TRBJ1-6 TRBV30 TGTGCCTGCCAGGACAGGGGAGATTCACCCCTCCACTTT CACQDRGDSPLHF
few - TRBJ1-5 TRBV5-6 TGTGCCAGCAGCTTTGGGGGTGGAAACAATCAGCCCCAGCATTTT CASSFGGGNNQPQHF
- - TRBJ1-1 TRBV7-2 TGTGCCAGCAGTTGGGGTCGCGTAGAAGCTTTCTTT CASSWGRVEAFF
few TRBD1 TRBJ2-2 TRBV9 TGTGCCAGCAGCGTCGGGACAGGAGCGAACACCGGGGAGCTGTTTTTT CASSVGTGANTGELFF
- - TRBJ1-2 TRBV7-9 TGTGCCAGCAGCTCACAGGGATCGCTCTATGGCTACACCTTC CASSSQGSLYGYTF
- - TRBJ1-6 TRBV6-1 TGTGCCAGCAGTGAAGCTACGGTCAATTCACCCCTCCACTTT CASSEATVNSPLHF
- - TRBJ1-2 TRBV15 TGTGCCACCAGCAGCAGGGCGAGGGAAGGCTACACCTTC CATSSRAREGYTF
- - TRBJ1-5 TRBV29-1 TGCAGCGTCAAACAGGGCACTCAGCCCCAGCATTTT CSVKQGTQPQHF
- TRBD1 TRBJ1-1 TRBV20-1 TGCAGTGCTAGCGGGACAGGTGAAGCTTTCTTT CSASGTGEAFF
- - TRBJ2-1 TRBV5-1 TGCGCCAGCAGCTTGATGGGCCCTGGGGGCAATGAGCAGTTCTTC CASSLMGPGGNEQFF
- - TRBJ1-2 TRBV5-4 TGTGCCAGCAGCCCCAGTAGACTTATCGGAAGTCCTAATGGCTACACCTTC CASSPSRLIGSPNGYTF
- - TRBJ1-1 TRBV30 TGTGCCTGGAGCAGGACGGTCCCTTTTGAAGCTTTCTTT CAWSRTVPFEAFF
- - TRBJ1-4 TRBV6-1 TGTGCCAGCAGTGACAGGCCACCCCTGCCCTCAACTAATGAAAAACTGTTTTTT CASSDRPPLPSTNEKLFF
- - TRBJ2-6 TRBV5-6 TGTGCCAGCAGCTTGGTCGGCTCTGGGGCCAACGTCCTGACTTTC CASSLVGSGANVLTF
- - TRBJ2-1 TRBV7-9 TGTGCCAGCAGCCGGACTGAGAATGAGCAGTTCTTC CASSRTENEQFF
- - TRBJ2-6 TRBV27 TGTGCCAGCAGTTTATATATCTCTGGGGCCAACGTCCTGACTTTC CASSLYISGANVLTF
- - TRBJ1-1 TRBV5-1 TGCGCCAGCAGCTCCCACAACAGCCCGAAAATGAACACTGAAGCTTTCTTT CASSSHNSPKMNTEAFF